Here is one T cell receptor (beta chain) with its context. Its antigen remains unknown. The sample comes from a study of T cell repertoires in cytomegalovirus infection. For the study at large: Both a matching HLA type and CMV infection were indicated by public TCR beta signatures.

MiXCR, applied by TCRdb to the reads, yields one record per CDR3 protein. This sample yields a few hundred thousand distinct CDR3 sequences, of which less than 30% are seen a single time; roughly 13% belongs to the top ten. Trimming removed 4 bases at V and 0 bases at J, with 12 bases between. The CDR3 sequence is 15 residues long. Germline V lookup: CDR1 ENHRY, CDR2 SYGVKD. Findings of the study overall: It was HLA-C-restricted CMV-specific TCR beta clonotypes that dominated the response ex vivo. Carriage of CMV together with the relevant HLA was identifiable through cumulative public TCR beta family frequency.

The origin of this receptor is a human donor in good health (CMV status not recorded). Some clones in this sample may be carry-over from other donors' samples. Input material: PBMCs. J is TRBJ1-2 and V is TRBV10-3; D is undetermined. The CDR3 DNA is TGTGCCATCAGTGTTTTGGCAGCTTCTAACTATGGCTACACCTTC. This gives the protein CAISVLAASNYGYTF.